This entry concerns a single TCR beta chain. The antigen remains undetermined. These data belong to a study of graft-versus-host responses after intestinal transplantation. For the study at large: Recipients were all induced with anti-thymocyte globulin, then given tacrolimus and steroids for roughly three years. Points from the study as a whole: Early declines in HvG clones that occurred post-transplant were associated with peak circulating GvH clone levels. Some GvH clones were seen earlier in gut or blood, suggesting intestinal origin. Graft-donor T cell macrochimerism coincided with high graft-versus-host to host-versus-graft clonal ratios in allografts.

The method was immunoSEQ multiplex PCR; TCRdb's version includes in-frame clones alone and lacks a portion of them. The sample carries around 77,000 clones, around 96% recorded once. The clonotype originates from a human donor who received an intestinal transplant. The starting material was unstimulated CD8+ T cells sorted from spleen or lymph node cells, obtained before intestinal transplant.

This CDR3 reads CASGLGTGGPSNYGYTF. The CDR3 coding sequence is TGTGCTAGTGGTTTGGGCACAGGGGGACCTTCAAACTATGGCTACACCTTC. The rearrangement uses TRBV12-5 and TRBJ1-2, with TRBD1 matching over 8 bases. The CDR3 loop spans 17 amino acids. Trimming cost V 1 base and J 2 bases; bases outside gene matches: 9. The V gene's germline CDR1 is LGHNT and CDR2 FRNRAP.